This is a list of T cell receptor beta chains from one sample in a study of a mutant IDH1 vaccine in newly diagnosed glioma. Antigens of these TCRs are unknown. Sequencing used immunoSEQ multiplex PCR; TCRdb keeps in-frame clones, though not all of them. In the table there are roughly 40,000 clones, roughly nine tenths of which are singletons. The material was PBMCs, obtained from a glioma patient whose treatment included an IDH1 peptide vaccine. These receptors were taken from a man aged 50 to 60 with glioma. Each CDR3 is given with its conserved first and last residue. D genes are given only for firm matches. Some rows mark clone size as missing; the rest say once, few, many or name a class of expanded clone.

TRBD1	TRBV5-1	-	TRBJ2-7	CASSARPTGPMYEQYF	TGCGCCAGCAGCGCCCGCCCGACAGGGCCAATGTATGAGCAGTACTTC
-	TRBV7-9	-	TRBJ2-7	CASSLLRQVPDEQYF	TGTGCCAGCAGCTTGCTTAGACAGGTACCCGACGAGCAGTACTTC
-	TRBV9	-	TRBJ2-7	CASSGLGQDSYEQYF	TGTGCCAGCAGTGGGTTGGGGCAGGACTCCTACGAGCAGTACTTC
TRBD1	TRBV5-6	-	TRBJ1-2	CASSGRDSNYGYTF	TGTGCCAGCAGCGGCCGGGACAGTAACTATGGCTACACCTTC
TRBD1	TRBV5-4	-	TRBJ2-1	CASSSRQGAFNEQFF	TGTGCCAGCAGCTCTCGACAGGGGGCTTTCAATGAGCAGTTCTTC
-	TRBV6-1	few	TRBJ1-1	CASSEHDWRQNTEAFF	TGTGCCAGCAGTGAACACGACTGGAGGCAGAACACTGAAGCTTTCTTT
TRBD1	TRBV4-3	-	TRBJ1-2	CASSQERALDRDLYGYTF	TGCGCCAGCAGCCAAGAAAGAGCCCTCGACAGGGATCTCTATGGCTACACCTTC
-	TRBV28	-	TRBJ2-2	CASNGVRGTGELFF	TGTGCCAGCAACGGGGTTCGGGGAACCGGGGAGCTGTTTTTT
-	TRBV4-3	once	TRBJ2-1	CASSQVGQGSYNEQFF	TGCGCCAGCAGCCAAGTGGGCCAAGGCTCCTACAATGAGCAGTTCTTC
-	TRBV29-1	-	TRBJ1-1	CSVQMWTEAFF	TGCAGCGTGCAAATGTGGACTGAAGCTTTCTTT
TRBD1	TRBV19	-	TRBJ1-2	CASSLGTGANYGYTF	TGTGCCAGTAGTCTTGGGACAGGGGCCAACTATGGCTACACCTTC
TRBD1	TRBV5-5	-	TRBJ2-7	CASSPRDRAYEQYF	TGTGCCAGCAGCCCCCGGGACAGAGCCTACGAGCAGTACTTC
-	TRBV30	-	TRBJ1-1	CAWSVAWGTEAFF	TGTGCCTGGAGCGTGGCCTGGGGGACTGAAGCTTTCTTT
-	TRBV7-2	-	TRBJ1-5	CASSFGGPLGSQHF	TGTGCCAGCAGCTTCGGGGGTCCCCTGGGGTCCCAGCATTTT
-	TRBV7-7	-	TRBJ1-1	CASSLDLNTEAFF	TGTGCTAGCAGCTTAGACCTGAACACTGAAGCTTTCTTT
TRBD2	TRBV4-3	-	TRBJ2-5	CASSTGGGVGKETQYF	TGCGCCAGCAGCACGGGCGGGGGGGTTGGTAAAGAGACCCAGTACTTC
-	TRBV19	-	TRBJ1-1	CASRRGRTEAFF	TGTGCCAGTCGTCGGGGTCGGACTGAAGCTTTCTTT
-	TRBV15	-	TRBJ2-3	CATSRQRYGAAAQYF	TGTGCCACCAGCAGACAGCGATACGGGGCGGCTGCGCAGTATTTT
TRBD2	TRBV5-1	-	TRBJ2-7	CASSSGGGLALSEQYF	TGCGCCAGCAGCTCGGGGGGGGGACTAGCGCTTTCCGAGCAGTACTTC
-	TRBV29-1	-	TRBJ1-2	CSVERQDNYGYTF	TGCAGCGTTGAACGACAGGATAACTATGGCTACACCTTC
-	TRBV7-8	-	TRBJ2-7	CASSLEGLNYEQYF	TGTGCCAGCAGCTTAGAGGGTTTAAACTACGAGCAGTACTTC
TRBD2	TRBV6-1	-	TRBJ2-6	CACCAGGSGANVLTF	TGTGCCTGCTGCGCGGGGGGCTCTGGGGCCAACGTCCTGACTTTC
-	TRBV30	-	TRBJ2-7	CAWMYHEQYF	TGTGCCTGGATGTACCACGAGCAGTACTTC
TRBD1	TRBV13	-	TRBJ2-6	CASSSGQGALGANVLTF	TGTGCCAGCAGCTCGGGACAGGGGGCTTTGGGGGCCAACGTCCTGACTTTC
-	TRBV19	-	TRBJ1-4	CASRPRGVEKLFF	TGTGCCAGTAGGCCCCGGGGAGTTGAAAAACTGTTTTTT
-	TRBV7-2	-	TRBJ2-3	CASTAGGGGGDTQYF	TGTGCCAGCACGGCGGGCGGAGGGGGCGGAGATACGCAGTATTTT
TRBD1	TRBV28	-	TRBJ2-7	CASSTGGTTYEQYF	TGTGCCAGCAGCACAGGGGGCACCACCTACGAGCAGTACTTC
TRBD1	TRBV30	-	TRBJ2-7	CACQTLGDRGSYEQYF	TGTGCCTGTCAAACCCTGGGGGACAGGGGTTCCTACGAGCAGTACTTC
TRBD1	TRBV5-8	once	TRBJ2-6	CASSPGTGPSGANVLTF	TGTGCCAGCAGCCCCGGGACAGGGCCCTCTGGGGCCAACGTCCTGACTTTC
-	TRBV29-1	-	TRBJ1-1	CSGKQVSNTEAFF	TGCAGCGGAAAACAGGTTTCGAACACTGAAGCTTTCTTT
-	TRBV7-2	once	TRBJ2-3	CASNPGAWGLTDTQYF	TGTGCCAGCAACCCAGGAGCCTGGGGGTTGACAGATACGCAGTATTTT
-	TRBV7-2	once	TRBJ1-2	CASSFRKEGGYTF	TGTGCCAGCAGCTTTCGAAAGGAGGGTGGCTACACCTTC
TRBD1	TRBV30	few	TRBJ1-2	CAWSARGPRRGYTF	TGTGCCTGGAGCGCAAGGGGGCCAAGGCGGGGCTACACCTTC
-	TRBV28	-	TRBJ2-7	CASSLSYYEQYF	TGTGCCAGCAGTTTATCCTACTACGAGCAGTACTTC
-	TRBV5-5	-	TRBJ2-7	CASSLSQGMAYEQYF	TGTGCCAGCAGCTTGAGTCAGGGGATGGCGTACGAGCAGTACTTC
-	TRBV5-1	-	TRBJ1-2	CASSDSVYGYTF	TGCGCCAGCAGTGACAGCGTCTATGGCTACACCTTC
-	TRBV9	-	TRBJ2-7	CASSATPYYEQYF	TGTGCCAGCAGCGCGACTCCATACTACGAGCAGTACTTC
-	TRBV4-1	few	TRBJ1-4	CASSHGPGRTKGEKLFF	TGCGCCAGCAGCCATGGACCGGGACGGACTAAGGGGGAAAAACTGTTTTTT
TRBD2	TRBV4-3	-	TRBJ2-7	CASSQGLAGSYEQYF	TGCGCCAGCAGCCAAGGGCTAGCGGGGTCCTACGAGCAGTACTTC
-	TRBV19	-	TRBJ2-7	CASSIRQSYEQYF	TGTGCCAGTAGTATTCGGCAGTCCTACGAGCAGTACTTC
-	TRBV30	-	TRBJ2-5	CAWSSRGKETQYF	TGTGCCTGGAGCTCTCGTGGGAAAGAGACCCAGTACTTC
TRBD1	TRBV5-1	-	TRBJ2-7	CASSFGDRGQGYEQYF	TGCGCCAGCAGCTTCGGGGACAGGGGGCAAGGGTACGAGCAGTACTTC
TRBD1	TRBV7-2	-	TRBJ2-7	CASSLYRGRYEQYF	TGTGCCAGCAGCTTGTACAGGGGGCGGTACGAGCAGTACTTC
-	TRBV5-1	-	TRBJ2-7	CASSPSTYEQYF	TGCGCCAGCAGCCCTTCTACCTACGAGCAGTACTTC
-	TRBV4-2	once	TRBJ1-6	CASSQDSGRTNSPLHF	TGTGCCAGCAGCCAAGACTCCGGTCGGACTAATTCACCCCTCCACTTT
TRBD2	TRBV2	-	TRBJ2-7	CASTPPGGWSSYEQYF	TGTGCCAGCACCCCCCCGGGGGGTTGGTCTTCCTACGAGCAGTACTTC
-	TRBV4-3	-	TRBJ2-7	CASSQGELTPYEQYF	TGCGCCAGCAGCCAAGGGGAGTTGACGCCGTACGAGCAGTACTTC
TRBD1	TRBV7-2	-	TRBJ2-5	CASRQQGETQYF	TGTGCCAGCAGACAACAGGGGGAGACCCAGTACTTC
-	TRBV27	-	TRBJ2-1	CASSRRLSEQFF	TGTGCCAGCAGCCGCAGGTTGAGTGAGCAGTTCTTC
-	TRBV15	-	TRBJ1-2	CATSRDEGSKRYTF	TGTGCCACCAGCAGAGATGAGGGATCTAAGCGCTACACCTTC
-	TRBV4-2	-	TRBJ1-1	CASSQDPRVGGSGAFF	TGTGCCAGCAGCCAAGATCCCAGAGTGGGAGGGAGCGGAGCTTTCTTT
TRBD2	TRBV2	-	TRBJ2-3	CASRAGLAGGAGTQYF	TGTGCCAGCAGAGCGGGGCTAGCGGGAGGGGCGGGAACGCAGTATTTT
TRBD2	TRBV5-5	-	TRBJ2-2	CASSFRGANTGELFF	TGTGCCAGCAGCTTCCGGGGGGCGAACACCGGGGAGCTGTTTTTT
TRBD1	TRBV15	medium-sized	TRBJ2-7	CATSRGQGENEQYF	TGTGCCACCAGCAGAGGACAGGGGGAGAACGAGCAGTACTTC
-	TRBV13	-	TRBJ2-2	CASSHRVTGELFF	TGTGCCAGCAGCCACAGGGTGACCGGGGAGCTGTTTTTT
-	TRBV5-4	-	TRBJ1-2	CASSFRTDGYTF	TGTGCCAGCAGCTTCCGGACGGATGGCTACACCTTC
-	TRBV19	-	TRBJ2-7	CASSAGLPNSYEQYF	TGTGCCAGTAGTGCGGGACTCCCAAACTCCTACGAGCAGTACTTC
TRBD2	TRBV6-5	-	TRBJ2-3	CASRLGLAGDTQYF	TGTGCCAGCAGACTTGGACTAGCTGGGGATACGCAGTATTTT